Each of the 15 T cell receptor delta chains below was sequenced from the same sample in a study of gamma-delta T cells after stem cell transplantation (dated by TCRdb to 2015 to 2016). The method behind the library was RT-PCR. The instrument given in TCRdb is Illumina MiSeq. After TCRdb called clones again from the public reads with CATT, rows with identical DNA were merged. The sample contains 2,500 to 3,500 delta-chain clones, about 5% of them found a single time. The ten largest account for 9.5% to 12% of the sample. Sequencing used gamma-delta T cells. The source of these receptors is a human donor. It is not recorded whose cells these are; they may come from a transplant donor.

In the case of this clone: TCRdb lists the protein of a much larger clone for this DNA, which differs at residue 12, so this is likely a read error; the protein given here is translated from the DNA itself. This chain joins TRDV2 and TRDJ1, with 8 bases fitting TRDD3. The germline V gene encodes CDR1 GEAIGNYY and CDR2 EKD. Trimming cost V 1 base and J 4 bases; bases outside gene matches: 19. The CDR3 is 19 residues long. The CDR3 sequence: CACDTVTTGILSNGDKLIF. CDR3 in DNA: TGTGCCTGTGACACGGTGACTACGGGGATACTCTCGAACGGCGATAAACTCATCTTT.

The chain carries TRAV29/DV5 and TRDJ2; TRDD3 might be the D (8 bases). Germline V gene data show CDR1 as NSMFDY and CDR2 as ISSIKDK. The CDR3 runs 24 residues. CDR3 sequence reads: CSASAYFPTKSTWGYSALTAQLFF. The CDR3 DNA sequence: TGTTCCGCAAGCGCATACTTTCCTACGAAGAGTACTTGGGGATACTCCGCTTTGACAGCACAACTCTTCTTT.

A remark on this clone: TCRdb's entry gives the protein of a much larger clone, which mismatches this DNA's translation at residue 15, likely from a read error; the protein reported here is translated from the DNA. This chain links TRDV2 with TRDJ1, with TRDD3 matching over 7 bases. The CDR3 runs 17 residues. The germline gives CDR1 GEAIGNYY, CDR2 EKD. This CDR3 reads CACDPMGDPEYTDKPIF. DNA for the CDR3: TGTGCCTGTGACCCGATGGGGGACCCTGAGTACACCGATAAACCCATCTTT.

This clone is large by share. Different DNA sequences within this sample yield the same CDR3. The chain links TRDV2 to TRDJ1; 10 bases fit TRDD3. The germline V gene has CDR1 GEAIGNYY and CDR2 EKD. Unmatched junction bases numbered 2, after V lost 0 bases and J lost 2 bases. CDR3 length: 15 amino acids. The CDR3 coding sequence is TGTGCCTGTGACACCCTGGGGGATAAGACCGATAAACTCATCTTT. Translation gives CACDTLGDKTDKLIF.

This clone was found a few times. The listed TCRdb protein conflicts with the DNA translation at residue 4, and the protein shown is translated directly from the DNA. The rearrangement links TRDV1 to TRDJ1; 12 bases are shared with TRDD3. The CDR3 is made up of 19 amino acids. The germline V gene has CDR1 TSWWSYY and CDR2 QGS. CDR3: CALVESGILGDTGTDKLIF. Written as DNA, the CDR3 is TGTGCTCTTGTGGAATCCGGAATTCTGGGGGATACGGGCACCGATAAACTCATCTTT.

This clone was recorded a few times. With a far larger clone one base away, a read error is the likely cause. Other DNA sequences in the sample encode the same CDR3. The chain joins TRDV2 to TRDJ1, with 8 bases aligning to TRDD3. The CDR3 length is 17 residues. Germline CDR1 reads GEAIGNYY; CDR2 reads EKD. The CDR3 DNA reads TGTGCCTGTGACACCGTGAAACGGGATACGCTCACCGATAAACTCATCTTC. As protein: CACDTVKRDTLTDKLIF.

This clone was counted between two and nine times. Just one base apart from a much larger clone, this may be a read error. Other DNA sequences in the sample encode the same CDR3. The V and J genes are TRDV2 and TRDJ1, with TRDD3 matching over 9 bases. Looked up from germline, CDR1 is GEAIGNYY and CDR2 is EKD. The CDR3 is 18 amino acids. The CDR3 nucleotides read TGTGCCTGTGACCGACTACGTGGGGGATATCGATACACCGATAAACTTATCTTT. Translated: CACDRLRGGYRYTDKLIF.

This clone was counted a few times. A far larger clone is just one base off, so this is likely a read error. The chain couples TRDV2 to TRDJ1, with 9 bases lining up with TRDD3. This CDR3 has 20 amino acids. Per the germline V gene, CDR1 is GEAIGNYY and CDR2 is EKD. Here the CDR3 reads CACDKLGAGGSATYTNKLIF. CDR3 sequence (DNA): TGTGCCTGTGACAAGTTAGGTGCTGGGGGATCAGCGACGTACACCAATAAACTCATCTTT.

Concerning this clone itself: This likely stems from a read error, as it lies one base from a far larger clone. In the same sample, other DNA sequences code for this CDR3. The chain carries TRDV2 and TRDJ3, with 9 bases that match TRDD3. V dropped 4 bases and J dropped 0; count of bases not matched to a gene: 9. Per the germline V gene, CDR1 is GEAIGNYY and CDR2 is EKD. CDR3 length: 19 residues. CDR3 nucleotides: TGTGCCTGTGATATACTACTGGGGGAGAGCTCCTGGGACACCCGACAGATGTTTTTC. This encodes CACDILLGESSWDTRQMFF.

By share, this clone ranks as medium-sized (0.01 to 0.1%). Other nucleotide sequences in the sample specify the same CDR3. The V and J genes are TRDV2 and TRDJ3, with 7 bases lining up with TRDD3. The V gene end was trimmed by 1 base and the J gene end by 0 bases; junction bases not matched to a gene: 14. This CDR3 is built from 21 residues. Germline CDR1 GEAIGNYY, CDR2 EKD. CDR3 bases: TGTGCCTGTGACACGAGTTGGGGGACCCCTCCAAGCTCCTGGGACACCCGACAGATGTTTTTC. Translated: CACDTSWGTPPSSWDTRQMFF.

The sample holds a few counts of this clone. A much bigger clone sits one base away, suggesting this may be a read error. V usage is TRDV2 and J usage is TRDJ3; possibly TRDD3 for D (6 bases). From germline, CDR1 is GEAIGNYY and CDR2 EKD. V was pared by 3 bases and J by 2 bases, with 16 bases between. The CDR3 is 18 amino acids. CDR3 protein: CACDAAGDLAWDTRQMFF. The CDR3 nucleotides are TGTGCCTGTGACGCGGCTGGGGACCTTGCCTGGGACACCCGACAGATGTTTTTC.

Comments on this clone: A much larger clone is a single base away; this may be a read error. The J gene is TRDJ1, the V gene TRDV2; 7 bases fit TRDD2. Germline CDR1 GEAIGNYY, CDR2 EKD. V lost 1 base to trimming and J lost 0 bases; unmatched junction nucleotides: 13. There are 18 residues in the CDR3. The CDR3 reads CACDTLIPTVDNTDKLIF. Written as DNA, the CDR3 is TGTGCCTGTGACACTTTAATTCCTACGGTGGATAACACCGATAAACTCATCTTT.

By frequency in the sample, this clone is large (0.1 to 1%). Distinct nucleotide sequences in the sample also encode this CDR3. V and J are TRDV2 and TRDJ2; a possible D gene is TRDD3 (6 bases). The germline gives CDR1 GEAIGNYY, CDR2 EKD. This CDR3 has 17 residues. V was cut by 1 base and J by 2 bases, with 16 bases left in between. CDR3 sequence (DNA): TGTGCCTGTGACACTCTGGGGCGCAATGGGTTGACAGCACAACTCTTCTTT. Protein: CACDTLGRNGLTAQLFF.

This clone is medium-sized. The chain recombines TRDV2 with TRDJ1, with 13 bases aligning to TRDD3. This CDR3 region has 19 residues. Germline values: CDR1 GEAIGNYY, CDR2 EKD. V dropped 3 bases and J dropped 2; count of bases not matched to a gene: 14. The CDR3 bases are TGTGCCTGTGACTCCTTACTGGGGGATACGAAGGGATGTACCGATAAACTCATCTTT. Amino acid sequence: CACDSLLGDTKGCTDKLIF.

In this sample, this clone turned up a few times. This is likely an artifact of a read error, given a far larger clone one base away. The J gene is TRDJ1, the V gene TRDV2; 8 positions agree with TRDD3. V lost 2 bases, J lost 3 bases, and 10 bases stayed unmatched. The CDR3 length is 16 residues. CDR1 is GEAIGNYY and CDR2 is EKD in the germline V gene. This chain's CDR3 is CACDILGAVYADKLIF. The CDR3 DNA follows: TGTGCCTGTGACATACTGGGGGCCGTGTACGCCGATAAACTCATCTTT.